A selection of T cell receptor beta chains follows, all from one sample in a study of OX40 agonist ivuxolimab in advanced cancers. Here immunoSEQ multiplex PCR was the method, and the copy in TCRdb shows in-frame clones only, minus some. The table lists under 25,000 clones, about 86% of them singletons, with more than 3.5% in the top ten. The sequenced sample was CD4+ or CD8+ T cells sorted from blood, obtained in a trial of the OX40 agonist ivuxolimab. The source is an adult with an advanced solid tumor such as melanoma, head and neck, liver or kidney cancer. Each CDR3 is given with its conserved first and last residue. Fields, in order: J gene, clone size, D gene, V gene, CDR3 protein, CDR3 DNA. D genes are given only for firm matches. The size field is filled for only some rows; it gives once, few, many or a size class.

J: TRBJ2-3
size: -
D: TRBD2
V: TRBV7-2
CDR3: CASQKLAGGVDTQYF
DNA: TGTGCCAGCCAAAAACTAGCGGGAGGGGTAGATACGCAGTATTTT

J: TRBJ1-5
size: once
D: -
V: TRBV5-1
CDR3: CARKGFCQPQHF
DNA: TGCGCCAGGAAAGGGTTTTGCCAGCCCCAGCATTTT

J: TRBJ2-5
size: -
D: -
V: TRBV30
CDR3: CAWSVGSETQYF
DNA: TGTGCCTGGAGTGTTGGCTCAGAGACCCAGTACTTC

J: TRBJ2-2
size: -
D: TRBD2
V: TRBV30
CDR3: CAWRRGGANTGELFF
DNA: TGTGCCTGGAGACGGGGGGGAGCGAACACCGGGGAGCTGTTTTTT

J: TRBJ2-4
size: -
D: -
V: TRBV5-8
CDR3: CASSLMAPGQNIQYF
DNA: TGTGCCAGCAGCTTGATGGCGCCAGGGCAAAACATTCAGTACTTC

J: TRBJ2-1
size: -
D: -
V: TRBV7-9
CDR3: CASSPTPDNEQFF
DNA: TGTGCCAGCAGCCCGACACCGGACAATGAGCAGTTCTTC

J: TRBJ1-6
size: -
D: -
V: TRBV28
CDR3: CASRTGGENSPLHF
DNA: TGTGCCAGCAGGACCGGGGGGGAGAATTCACCCCTCCACTTT

J: TRBJ2-2
size: -
D: TRBD1
V: TRBV5-6
CDR3: CASSKQGAGGELFF
DNA: TGTGCCAGCAGCAAACAGGGGGCAGGTGGGGAGCTGTTTTTT

J: TRBJ1-1
size: -
D: -
V: TRBV30
CDR3: CAWRGLIGQRTEAFF
DNA: TGTGCCTGGAGGGGTCTAATTGGACAGCGGACTGAAGCTTTCTTT

J: TRBJ2-7
size: -
D: TRBD1
V: TRBV6-5
CDR3: CASRPPGQDSYEQYF
DNA: TGTGCCAGCAGACCTCCGGGACAGGACTCCTACGAGCAGTACTTC

J: TRBJ1-1
size: -
D: -
V: TRBV30
CDR3: CAWSISQGFTEAFF
DNA: TGTGCCTGGAGTATCTCGCAGGGGTTCACTGAAGCTTTCTTT

J: TRBJ1-3
size: -
D: -
V: TRBV5-6
CDR3: CASSLTGLGNTIYF
DNA: TGTGCCAGCAGCTTAACGGGCTTGGGAAACACCATATATTTT

J: TRBJ2-2
size: -
D: TRBD1
V: TRBV11-3
CDR3: CASSLDRGGTGELFF
DNA: TGTGCCAGCAGCTTGGACAGGGGGGGCACCGGGGAGCTGTTTTTT

J: TRBJ2-1
size: few
D: TRBD2
V: TRBV10-2
CDR3: CASSPWTSGKEEQFF
DNA: TGCGCCAGCAGTCCATGGACTAGCGGGAAGGAAGAGCAGTTCTTC

J: TRBJ1-5
size: -
D: TRBD1
V: TRBV28
CDR3: CASSEDRVNQPQHF
DNA: TGTGCCAGCAGCGAGGACAGGGTCAATCAGCCCCAGCATTTT

J: TRBJ2-1
size: -
D: -
V: TRBV27
CDR3: CASKPGIPGNNEQFF
DNA: TGTGCCAGCAAGCCCGGGATCCCCGGTAACAATGAGCAGTTCTTC

J: TRBJ2-1
size: few
D: -
V: TRBV4-1
CDR3: CASSQASLVVYNEQFF
DNA: TGCGCCAGCAGCCAAGCTTCGCTTGTCGTCTACAATGAGCAGTTCTTC

J: TRBJ2-7
size: -
D: -
V: TRBV6-5
CDR3: CASSYSGVGSYEQYF
DNA: TGTGCCAGCAGTTACTCGGGTGTGGGCTCCTACGAGCAGTACTTC

J: TRBJ1-1
size: few
D: -
V: TRBV30
CDR3: CAWSGGIQGQNTEAFF
DNA: TGTGCCTGGAGTGGCGGTATACAGGGACAGAACACTGAAGCTTTCTTT

J: TRBJ2-1
size: -
D: -
V: TRBV7-2
CDR3: CASSLNQGLYNEQFF
DNA: TGTGCCAGCAGCTTAAATCAGGGACTCTACAATGAGCAGTTCTTC

J: TRBJ1-1
size: -
D: TRBD1
V: TRBV6-6
CDR3: CASSPRTGSTEAFF
DNA: TGTGCCAGCAGCCCCCGGACAGGGAGCACTGAAGCTTTCTTT

J: TRBJ2-7
size: -
D: -
V: TRBV6-6
CDR3: CASSSRAGPEQYF
DNA: TGTGCCAGCAGTTCCCGCGCCGGGCCCGAGCAGTACTTC

J: TRBJ1-6
size: once
D: -
V: TRBV6-5
CDR3: CASTTVWEGSPLHF
DNA: TGTGCCAGCACCACAGTCTGGGAGGGCTCACCCCTCCACTTT

J: TRBJ2-7
size: -
D: -
V: TRBV28
CDR3: CASSFPQRAGSYEQYF
DNA: TGTGCCAGCAGTTTCCCCCAACGGGCGGGTTCTTACGAGCAGTACTTC

J: TRBJ2-2
size: once
D: -
V: TRBV7-9
CDR3: CASSLERDTGELFF
DNA: TGTGCCAGCAGCTTAGAAAGAGACACCGGGGAGCTGTTTTTT

J: TRBJ2-1
size: -
D: -
V: TRBV7-9
CDR3: CASSPRASWNEQFF
DNA: TGTGCCAGCAGCCCACGGGCCTCCTGGAATGAGCAGTTCTTC

J: TRBJ1-4
size: -
D: -
V: TRBV28
CDR3: CASSLYYLPQGGEKLFF
DNA: TGTGCCAGCAGTTTATATTATTTGCCCCAAGGGGGTGAAAAACTGTTTTTT

J: TRBJ2-1
size: -
D: TRBD2
V: TRBV28
CDR3: CASSAPGQASGRASWNEQFF
DNA: TGTGCCAGCAGTGCACCGGGACAGGCTAGCGGGAGGGCCTCCTGGAATGAGCAGTTCTTC

J: TRBJ2-5
size: -
D: TRBD1
V: TRBV11-2
CDR3: CASSLGTGGEGETQYF
DNA: TGTGCCAGCAGCTTAGGGACAGGGGGTGAGGGAGAGACCCAGTACTTC

J: TRBJ1-4
size: -
D: -
V: TRBV15
CDR3: CATSREGAGDEKLFF
DNA: TGTGCCACCAGCAGAGAGGGGGCAGGGGATGAAAAACTGTTTTTT

J: TRBJ2-1
size: -
D: -
V: TRBV5-6
CDR3: CASSLRGRYNEQFF
DNA: TGTGCCAGCAGCTTGCGAGGCAGATACAATGAGCAGTTCTTC

J: TRBJ2-7
size: once
D: TRBD2
V: TRBV28
CDR3: CASRGREGEQYF
DNA: TGTGCCAGCCGCGGGAGAGAGGGCGAGCAGTACTTC

J: TRBJ2-6
size: -
D: TRBD2
V: TRBV11-2
CDR3: CASSPRSGGRAGGANVLTF
DNA: TGTGCCAGCAGCCCCCGATCGGGCGGGAGGGCCGGTGGGGCCAACGTCCTGACTTTC

J: TRBJ2-3
size: -
D: TRBD1
V: TRBV5-1
CDR3: CASSLGQGADTQYF
DNA: TGCGCCAGCAGCTTGGGACAGGGGGCAGATACGCAGTATTTT

J: TRBJ2-6
size: -
D: -
V: TRBV30
CDR3: CAWSVKARTGANVLTF
DNA: TGTGCCTGGAGTGTAAAGGCCCGCACCGGGGCCAACGTCCTGACTTTC

J: TRBJ1-5
size: once
D: -
V: TRBV28
CDR3: CASTLGYQPQHF
DNA: TGTGCCAGCACCTTGGGGTATCAGCCCCAGCATTTT

J: TRBJ2-7
size: few
D: TRBD2
V: TRBV2
CDR3: CASSEALFGTTYEQYF
DNA: TGTGCCAGCAGTGAAGCGCTTTTCGGGACTACTTACGAGCAGTACTTC

J: TRBJ2-5
size: -
D: -
V: TRBV5-4
CDR3: CASSIGGERETQYF
DNA: TGTGCCAGCAGCATAGGGGGTGAGAGAGAGACCCAGTACTTC

J: TRBJ2-7
size: -
D: -
V: TRBV5-1
CDR3: CASSLELRGYFGGTYEQYF
DNA: TGCGCCAGCAGCTTGGAGCTAAGGGGGTACTTTGGAGGGACCTACGAGCAGTACTTC

J: TRBJ2-2
size: -
D: TRBD2
V: TRBV14
CDR3: CASSQEKGLAGVVGELFF
DNA: TGTGCCAGCAGCCAAGAGAAGGGCCTAGCGGGAGTTGTCGGGGAGCTGTTTTTT

J: TRBJ2-7
size: -
D: -
V: TRBV6-5
CDR3: CASGLGGGGPFEQYF
DNA: TGTGCCAGCGGCCTAGGAGGGGGAGGGCCGTTTGAGCAGTACTTC

J: TRBJ2-7
size: -
D: -
V: TRBV5-4
CDR3: CASSLVGGDEQYF
DNA: TGTGCCAGCAGCTTGGTTGGCGGGGACGAGCAGTACTTC

J: TRBJ2-7
size: -
D: TRBD2
V: TRBV29-1
CDR3: CSVEGNTRTSGGSYEQYF
DNA: TGCAGCGTTGAAGGCAATACCCGGACTAGCGGTGGCTCCTACGAGCAGTACTTC

J: TRBJ2-3
size: few
D: -
V: TRBV19
CDR3: CASSTGVTDTQYF
DNA: TGTGCCAGTAGTACAGGGGTTACAGATACGCAGTATTTT

J: TRBJ2-1
size: -
D: -
V: TRBV6-4
CDR3: CASSVYPLGNEQFF
DNA: TGTGCCAGCAGTGTTTACCCATTGGGGAATGAGCAGTTCTTC

J: TRBJ1-1
size: -
D: -
V: TRBV27
CDR3: CASTWGVTEAFF
DNA: TGTGCCAGCACTTGGGGGGTGACTGAAGCTTTCTTT

J: TRBJ1-4
size: once
D: TRBD1
V: TRBV7-9
CDR3: CASSVRQGEKLFF
DNA: TGTGCCAGCAGCGTACGACAGGGGGAAAAACTGTTTTTT

J: TRBJ2-1
size: once
D: -
V: TRBV19
CDR3: CASSRSQQVQFF
DNA: TGTGCCAGTAGTAGGTCCCAGCAGGTGCAGTTCTTC

J: TRBJ1-2
size: once
D: -
V: TRBV7-9
CDR3: CASSLEGGVVYGYTF
DNA: TGTGCCAGCAGCTTAGAGGGGGGCGTAGTCTATGGCTACACCTTC

J: TRBJ2-3
size: once
D: -
V: TRBV11-2
CDR3: CASSPSTDTQYF
DNA: TGTGCCAGCAGCCCGAGTACAGATACGCAGTATTTT

J: TRBJ1-1
size: -
D: -
V: TRBV25-1
CDR3: CASRGDSVNTEAFF
DNA: TGTGCCAGCAGGGGTGATTCGGTGAACACTGAAGCTTTCTTT

J: TRBJ2-7
size: -
D: -
V: TRBV6-1
CDR3: CASSERLREQYF
DNA: TGTGCCAGCAGTGAACGTCTAAGGGAGCAGTACTTC

J: TRBJ2-1
size: -
D: TRBD1
V: TRBV5-1
CDR3: CASSAGQGAYNEQFF
DNA: TGCGCCAGCAGCGCGGGACAGGGGGCCTACAATGAGCAGTTCTTC

J: TRBJ2-1
size: once
D: -
V: TRBV5-4
CDR3: CASSLGRPGYNEQFF
DNA: TGTGCCAGCAGCCTTGGACGGCCCGGGTACAATGAGCAGTTCTTC

J: TRBJ2-7
size: -
D: TRBD1
V: TRBV7-8
CDR3: CASSRQQGTYEQYF
DNA: TGTGCCAGCAGCCGACAACAGGGGACCTACGAGCAGTACTTC

J: TRBJ2-2
size: -
D: TRBD1
V: TRBV6-1
CDR3: CASSQDRGRVGELFF
DNA: TGTGCCAGCAGCCAGGACAGGGGAAGGGTCGGGGAGCTGTTTTTT

J: TRBJ2-2
size: -
D: -
V: TRBV11-2
CDR3: CASSLDWTSHTGELFF
DNA: TGTGCCAGCAGCTTAGACTGGACGAGCCACACCGGGGAGCTGTTTTTT